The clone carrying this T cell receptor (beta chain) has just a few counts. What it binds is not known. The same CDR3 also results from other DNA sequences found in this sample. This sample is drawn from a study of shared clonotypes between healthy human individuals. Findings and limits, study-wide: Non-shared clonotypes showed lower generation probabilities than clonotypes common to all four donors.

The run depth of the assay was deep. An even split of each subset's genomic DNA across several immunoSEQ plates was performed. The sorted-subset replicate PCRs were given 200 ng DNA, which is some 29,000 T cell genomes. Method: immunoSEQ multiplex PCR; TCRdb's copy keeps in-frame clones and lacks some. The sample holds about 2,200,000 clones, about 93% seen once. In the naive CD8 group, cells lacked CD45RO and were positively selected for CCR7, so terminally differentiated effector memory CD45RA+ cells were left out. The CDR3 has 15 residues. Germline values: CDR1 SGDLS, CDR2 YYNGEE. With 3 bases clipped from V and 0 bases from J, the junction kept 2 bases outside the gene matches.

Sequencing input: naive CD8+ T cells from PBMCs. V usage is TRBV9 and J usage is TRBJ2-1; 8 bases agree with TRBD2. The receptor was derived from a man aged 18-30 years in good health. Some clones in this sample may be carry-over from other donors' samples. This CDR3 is CASSASGSSYNEQFF. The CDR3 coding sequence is TGTGCCAGCAGCGCAAGCGGGAGCTCCTACAATGAGCAGTTCTTC.